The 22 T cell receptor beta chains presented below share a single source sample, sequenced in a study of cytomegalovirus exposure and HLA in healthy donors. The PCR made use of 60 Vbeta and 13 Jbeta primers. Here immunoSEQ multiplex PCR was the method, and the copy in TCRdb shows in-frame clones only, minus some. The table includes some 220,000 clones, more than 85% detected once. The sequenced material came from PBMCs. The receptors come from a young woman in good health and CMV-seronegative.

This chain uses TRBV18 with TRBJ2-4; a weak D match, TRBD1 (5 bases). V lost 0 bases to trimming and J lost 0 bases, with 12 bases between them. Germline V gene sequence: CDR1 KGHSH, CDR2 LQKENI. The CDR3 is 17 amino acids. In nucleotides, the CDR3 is TGTGCCAGCTCACCACCTAACAGGCCCCTAGCCAAAAACATTCAGTACTTC. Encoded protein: CASSPPNRPLAKNIQYF.

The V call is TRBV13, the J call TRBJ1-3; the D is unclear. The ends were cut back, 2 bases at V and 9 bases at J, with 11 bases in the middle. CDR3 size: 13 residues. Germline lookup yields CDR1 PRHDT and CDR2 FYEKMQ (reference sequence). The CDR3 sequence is CASSLFETATIYF. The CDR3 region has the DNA TGTGCCAGCAGCTTATTTGAGACTGCCACCATATATTTT. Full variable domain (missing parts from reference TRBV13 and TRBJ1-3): AAGVIQSPRHLIKEKRETATLKCYPIPRHDTVYWYQQGPGQDPQFLISFYEKMQSDKGSIPDRFSAQQFSDYHSELNMSSLELGDSALYFCASSLFETATIYFGEGSWLTVV.

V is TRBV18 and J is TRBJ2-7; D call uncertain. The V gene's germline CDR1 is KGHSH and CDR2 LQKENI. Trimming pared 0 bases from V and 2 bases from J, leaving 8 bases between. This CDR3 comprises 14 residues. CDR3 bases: TGTGCCAGCTCACCACCGGTTGCTACCTACGAGCAGTACTTC. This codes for CASSPPVATYEQYF.

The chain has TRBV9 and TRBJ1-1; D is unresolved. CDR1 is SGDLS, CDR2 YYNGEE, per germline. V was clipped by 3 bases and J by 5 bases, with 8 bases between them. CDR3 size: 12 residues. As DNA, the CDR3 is TGTGCCAGCAGCGGCCCGAGGACTGAAGCTTTCTTT. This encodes CASSGPRTEAFF.

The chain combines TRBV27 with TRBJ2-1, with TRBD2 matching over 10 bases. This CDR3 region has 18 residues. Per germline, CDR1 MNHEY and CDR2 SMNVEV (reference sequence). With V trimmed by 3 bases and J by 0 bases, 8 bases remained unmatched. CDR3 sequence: CASSLSSGGTGSYNEQFF. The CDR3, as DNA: TGTGCCAGCAGTTTGAGTAGCGGGGGGACCGGCTCCTACAATGAGCAGTTCTTC.

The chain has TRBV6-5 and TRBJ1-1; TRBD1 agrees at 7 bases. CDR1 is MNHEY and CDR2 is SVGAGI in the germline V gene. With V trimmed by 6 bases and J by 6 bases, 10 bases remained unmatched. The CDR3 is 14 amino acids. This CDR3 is CASRRTGEWAEAFF. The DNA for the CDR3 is TGTGCCAGCAGACGAACAGGGGAGTGGGCTGAAGCTTTCTTT.

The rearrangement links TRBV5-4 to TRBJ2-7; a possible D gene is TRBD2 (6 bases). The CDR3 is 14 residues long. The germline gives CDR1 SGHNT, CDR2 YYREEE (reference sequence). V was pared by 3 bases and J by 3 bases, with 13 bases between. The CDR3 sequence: CASSWRGGGYEQYF. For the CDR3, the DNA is TGTGCCAGCAGCTGGAGGGGTGGTGGCTACGAGCAGTACTTC.

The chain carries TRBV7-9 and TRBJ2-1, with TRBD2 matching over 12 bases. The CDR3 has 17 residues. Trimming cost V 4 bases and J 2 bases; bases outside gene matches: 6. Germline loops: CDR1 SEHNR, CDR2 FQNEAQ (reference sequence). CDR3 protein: CASSSTTSGSAYNEQFF. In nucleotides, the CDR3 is TGTGCCAGCAGCTCTACGACTAGCGGGAGTGCCTACAATGAGCAGTTCTTC.

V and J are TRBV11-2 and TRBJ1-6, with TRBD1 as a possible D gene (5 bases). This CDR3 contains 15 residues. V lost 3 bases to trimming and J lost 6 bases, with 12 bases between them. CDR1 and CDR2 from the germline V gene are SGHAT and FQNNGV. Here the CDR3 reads CASSFTRVGNSPLHF. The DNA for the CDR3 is TGTGCCAGCAGCTTCACCAGGGTCGGTAATTCACCCCTCCACTTT.

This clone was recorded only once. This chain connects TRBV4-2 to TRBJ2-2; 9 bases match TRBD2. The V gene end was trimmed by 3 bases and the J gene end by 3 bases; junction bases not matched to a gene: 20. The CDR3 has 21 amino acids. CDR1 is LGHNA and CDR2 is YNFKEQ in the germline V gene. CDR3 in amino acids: CASSHDYSAGGLIGDTGELFF. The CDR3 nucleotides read TGTGCCAGCAGCCATGACTACTCCGCGGGAGGGCTTATAGGAGACACCGGGGAGCTGTTTTTT.

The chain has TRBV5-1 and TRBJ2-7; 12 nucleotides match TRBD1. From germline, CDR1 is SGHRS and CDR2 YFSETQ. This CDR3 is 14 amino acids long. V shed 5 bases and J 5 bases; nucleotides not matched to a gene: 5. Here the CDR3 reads CASRTGQGANEQYF. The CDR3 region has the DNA TGCGCCAGCAGAACGGGACAGGGGGCTAACGAGCAGTACTTC.

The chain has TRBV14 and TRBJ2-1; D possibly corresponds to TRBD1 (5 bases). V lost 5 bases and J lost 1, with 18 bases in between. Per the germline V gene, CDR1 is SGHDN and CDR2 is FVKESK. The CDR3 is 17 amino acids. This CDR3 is CASSSPVYRKSYNEQFF. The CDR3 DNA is TGTGCCAGCAGCTCACCAGTCTACAGGAAATCCTACAATGAGCAGTTCTTC. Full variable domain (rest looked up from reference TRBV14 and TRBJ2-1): EAGVTQFPSHSVIEKGQTVTLRCDPISGHDNLYWYRRVMGKEIKFLLHFVKESKQDESGMPNNRFLAERTGGTYSTLKVQPAELEDSGVYFCASSSPVYRKSYNEQFFGPGTRLTVL.

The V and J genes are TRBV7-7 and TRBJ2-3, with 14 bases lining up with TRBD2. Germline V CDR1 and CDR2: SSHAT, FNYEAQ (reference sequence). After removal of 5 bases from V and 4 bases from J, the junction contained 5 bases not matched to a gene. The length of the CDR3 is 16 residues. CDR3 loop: CASSRGLAGGADTQYF. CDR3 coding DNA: TGTGCCAGCAGCCGTGGACTAGCGGGAGGTGCAGATACGCAGTATTTT.

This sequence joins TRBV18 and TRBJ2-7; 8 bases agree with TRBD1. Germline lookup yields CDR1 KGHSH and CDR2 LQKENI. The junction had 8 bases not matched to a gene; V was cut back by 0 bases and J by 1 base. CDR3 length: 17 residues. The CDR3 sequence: CASSPPGLQGGSYEQYF. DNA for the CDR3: TGTGCCAGCTCACCACCCGGATTACAGGGGGGATCCTACGAGCAGTACTTC.

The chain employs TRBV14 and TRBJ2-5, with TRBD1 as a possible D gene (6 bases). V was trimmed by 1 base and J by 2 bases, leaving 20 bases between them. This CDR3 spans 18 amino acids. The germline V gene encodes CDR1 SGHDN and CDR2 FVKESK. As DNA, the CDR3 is TGTGCCAGCAGCCAAGGCTGGACCCTGACGGGACAACAAGAGACCCAGTACTTC. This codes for CASSQGWTLTGQQETQYF.

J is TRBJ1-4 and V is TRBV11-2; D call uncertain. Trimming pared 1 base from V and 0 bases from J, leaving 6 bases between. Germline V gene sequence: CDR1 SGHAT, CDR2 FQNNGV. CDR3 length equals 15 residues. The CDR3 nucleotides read TGTGCCAGCAGCTTAGTAACGGCAACTAATGAAAAACTGTTTTTT. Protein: CASSLVTATNEKLFF.

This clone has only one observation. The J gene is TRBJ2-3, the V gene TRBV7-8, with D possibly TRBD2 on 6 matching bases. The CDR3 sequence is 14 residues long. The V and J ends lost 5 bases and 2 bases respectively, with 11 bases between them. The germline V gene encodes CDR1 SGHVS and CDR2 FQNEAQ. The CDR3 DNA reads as TGTGCCAGCAGCCCGGGGGTTCCCACAGATACGCAGTATTTT. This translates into CASSPGVPTDTQYF.

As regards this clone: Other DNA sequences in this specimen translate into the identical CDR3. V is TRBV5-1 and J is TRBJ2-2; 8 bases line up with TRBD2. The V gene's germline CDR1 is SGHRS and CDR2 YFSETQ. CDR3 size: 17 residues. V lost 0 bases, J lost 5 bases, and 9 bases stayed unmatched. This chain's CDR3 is CASSLGLGLAGTGELFF. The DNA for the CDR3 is TGCGCCAGCAGCTTGGGGCTGGGGCTAGCGGGTACCGGGGAGCTGTTTTTT. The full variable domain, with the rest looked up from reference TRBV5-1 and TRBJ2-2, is KAGVTQTPRYLIKTRGQQVTLSCSPISGHRSVSWYQQTPGQGLQFLFEYFSETQRNKGNFPGRFSGRQFSNSRSEMNVSTLELGDSALYLCASSLGLGLAGTGELFFGEGSRLTVL.

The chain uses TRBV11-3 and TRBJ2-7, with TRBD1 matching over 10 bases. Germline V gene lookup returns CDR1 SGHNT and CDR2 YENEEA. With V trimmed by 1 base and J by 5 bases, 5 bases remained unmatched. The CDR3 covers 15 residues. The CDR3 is CASSLGGTGADEQYF. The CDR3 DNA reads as TGTGCCAGCAGCTTAGGCGGGACAGGGGCCGACGAGCAGTACTTC.

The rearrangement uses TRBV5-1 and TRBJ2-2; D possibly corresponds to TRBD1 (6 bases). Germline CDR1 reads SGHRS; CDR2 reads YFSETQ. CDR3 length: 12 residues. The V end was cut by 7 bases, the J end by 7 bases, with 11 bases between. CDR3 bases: TGCGCCAGCGGAGAGGGACACGGGGAGCTGTTTTTT. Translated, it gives CASGEGHGELFF.

CDR3 in amino acids: CASSRLTGGNTEAFF. In nucleotides, the CDR3 is TGCGCCAGCAGCCGTTTGACAGGCGGGAACACTGAAGCTTTCTTT. The V gene is TRBV4-3, the J gene TRBJ1-1, with a possible D match to TRBD1 (6 bases). CDR1 is LGHNA and CDR2 is YSLEER in the germline V gene. V dropped 4 bases and J dropped 1 base, with 13 bases sitting between them. There are 15 residues in the CDR3.

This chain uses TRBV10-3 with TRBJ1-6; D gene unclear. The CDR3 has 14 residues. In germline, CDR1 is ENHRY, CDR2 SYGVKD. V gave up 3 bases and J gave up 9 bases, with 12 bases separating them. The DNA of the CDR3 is TGTGCCATCAGTGATCTGGTCTCCGGTTCACCCCTCCACTTT. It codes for CAISDLVSGSPLHF.